This T cell receptor (beta chain) is drawn from a study of OX40 agonist ivuxolimab in advanced cancers. Study background: Given to patients was ivuxolimab, an agonistic anti-OX40 (CD134) antibody. Partial responses occurred in Three dose-escalation patients, one with hepatocellular carcinoma and two with cutaneous melanoma.

Using immunoSEQ multiplex PCR, the repertoire was profiled, and TCRdb retains in-frame clones only, with some absent. Of around 97,000 clones in the sample, approximately 87% are singletons; the top ten hold around 6%. The CDR3 length is 13 residues. V shed 5 bases and J shed 4 bases, with 10 bases lying between them. Per the germline V gene, CDR1 is SGHAT and CDR2 is FQDESV (reference sequence). The sequence was obtained from an adult with an advanced solid tumor such as melanoma, head and neck, liver or kidney cancer. The material was CD4+ or CD8+ T cells sorted from blood, obtained in a trial of the OX40 agonist ivuxolimab. The chain couples TRBV11-1 to TRBJ2-3, with D maybe TRBD1 (5 bases). Written as DNA, the CDR3 is TGTGCCAGCAGCCCCAGGGTCGCAGATACGCAGTATTTT. Its protein is CASSPRVADTQYF.